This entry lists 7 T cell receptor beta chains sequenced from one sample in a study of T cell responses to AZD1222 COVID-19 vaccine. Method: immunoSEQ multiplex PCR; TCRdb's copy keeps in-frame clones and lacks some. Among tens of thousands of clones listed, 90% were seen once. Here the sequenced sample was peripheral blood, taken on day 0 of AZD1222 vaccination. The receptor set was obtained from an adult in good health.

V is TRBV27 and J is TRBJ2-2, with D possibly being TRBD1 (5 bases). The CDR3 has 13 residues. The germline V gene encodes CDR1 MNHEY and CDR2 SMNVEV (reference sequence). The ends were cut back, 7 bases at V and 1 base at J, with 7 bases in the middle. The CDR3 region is CASTRGNTGELFF. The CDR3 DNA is TGTGCCAGCACTAGGGGGAACACCGGGGAGCTGTTTTTT.

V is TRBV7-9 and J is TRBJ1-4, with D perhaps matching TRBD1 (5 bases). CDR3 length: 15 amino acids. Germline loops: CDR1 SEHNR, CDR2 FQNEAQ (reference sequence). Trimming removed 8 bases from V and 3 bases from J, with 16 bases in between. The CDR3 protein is CASSSEGLSNEKLFF. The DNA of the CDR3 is TGTGCCAGCTCCTCAGAGGGGCTTTCTAATGAAAAACTGTTTTTT.

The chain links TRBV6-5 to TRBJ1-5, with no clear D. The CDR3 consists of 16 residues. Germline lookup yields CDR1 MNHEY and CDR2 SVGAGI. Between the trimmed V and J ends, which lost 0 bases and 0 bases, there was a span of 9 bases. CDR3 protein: CASSYSRRDSNQPQHF. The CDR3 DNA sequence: TGTGCCAGCAGTTACTCTCGACGGGATAGCAATCAGCCCCAGCATTTT.

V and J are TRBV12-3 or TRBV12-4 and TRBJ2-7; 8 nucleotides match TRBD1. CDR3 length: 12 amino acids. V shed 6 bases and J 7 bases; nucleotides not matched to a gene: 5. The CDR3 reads CASSIDRGEQYF. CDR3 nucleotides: TGTGCCAGCAGCATTGACAGGGGAGAGCAGTACTTC.

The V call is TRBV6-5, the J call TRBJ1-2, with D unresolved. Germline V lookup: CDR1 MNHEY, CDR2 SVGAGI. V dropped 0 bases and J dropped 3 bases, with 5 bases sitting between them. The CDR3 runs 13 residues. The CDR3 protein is CASSYSEDYGYTF. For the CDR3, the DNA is TGTGCCAGCAGTTACTCGGAGGACTATGGCTACACCTTC.

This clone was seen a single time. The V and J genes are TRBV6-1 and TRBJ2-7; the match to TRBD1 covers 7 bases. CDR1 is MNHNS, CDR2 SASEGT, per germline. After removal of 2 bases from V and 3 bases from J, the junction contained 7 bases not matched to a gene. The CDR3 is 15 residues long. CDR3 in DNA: TGTGCCAGCAGTGAATCTCCAGGGGGTATCTACGAGCAGTACTTC. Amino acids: CASSESPGGIYEQYF.

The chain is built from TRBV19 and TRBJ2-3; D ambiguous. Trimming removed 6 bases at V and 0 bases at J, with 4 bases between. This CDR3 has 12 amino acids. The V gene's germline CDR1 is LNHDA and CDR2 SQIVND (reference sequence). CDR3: CASSLSTDTQYF. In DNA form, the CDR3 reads TGTGCCAGTAGCCTTAGCACAGATACGCAGTATTTT.